A single sample gave rise to the 26 T cell receptor beta chains below, sequenced in a study of CD8 T cells in ankylosing spondylitis. TCRdb re-derived calls from the 5' RACE reads in MiXCR, one entry per CDR3 protein. The top ten clones hold roughly 34% of a sample with 250,000 or so distinct CDR3 sequences, 18% of them seen once. Sequencing was done on a sample of blood, either unsorted or a sorted T cell fraction (not recorded which). The receptors derive from a male donor with ankylosing spondylitis or in good health (not recorded which).

This clonotype has more than one count but fewer than ten. This sequence joins TRBV28 and TRBJ1-2; the match to TRBD1 covers 7 bases. The CDR3 length is 12 residues. The germline V gene encodes CDR1 MDHEN and CDR2 SYDVKM. V lost 7 bases, J lost 5 bases, and 4 bases stayed unmatched. Here the CDR3 reads CASTEQGYGYTF. As DNA, the CDR3 is TGTGCCAGCACCGAACAGGGGTATGGCTACACCTTC.

V gene TRBV24-1 combines with J gene TRBJ2-2; D gene ambiguous. This CDR3 has 13 residues. Germline V gene lookup returns CDR1 KGHDR and CDR2 SFDVKD. The V end was cut by 3 bases, the J end by 6 bases, with 7 bases between. CDR3 amino acids: CATSDGPSGELFF. CDR3 coding DNA: TGTGCCACCAGTGATGGCCCGTCCGGGGAGCTGTTTTTT.

This clonotype showed up just a few times. The rearrangement uses TRBV3-1 and TRBJ2-3, with D uncertain. The CDR3 extends over 16 amino acids. Germline V gives CDR1 LGHDT, CDR2 YNNKEL (reference sequence). Trimming removed 1 base from V and 2 bases from J, with 13 bases in between. The CDR3 coding sequence is TGTGCCAGCAGCCAAGGTCCCAGGTCCTACACAGATACGCAGTATTTT. This codes for CASSQGPRSYTDTQYF.

This clonotype was detected a few times. This chain uses TRBV4-1 with TRBJ2-1, with TRBD2 as a possible D gene (7 bases). CDR3 length: 14 amino acids. CDR1 MGHRA and CDR2 YSYEKL come from the germline V gene. V shed 1 base and J shed 8 bases, with 12 bases lying between them. CDR3 residues: CASSQVRGGYEQFF. The DNA for the CDR3 is TGCGCCAGCAGCCAAGTTAGGGGGGGCTATGAGCAGTTCTTC.

The table lists this clonotype with a few counts. This chain connects TRBV28 to TRBJ2-3; D is perhaps TRBD1 (6 bases). CDR3 size: 13 residues. Trimming removed 5 bases from V and 5 bases from J, with 11 bases in between. CDR1 is MDHEN and CDR2 is SYDVKM in the germline V gene. The CDR3 coding sequence is TGTGCCAGCAGTGCCTCAGGGGTAGATACGCAGTATTTT. This gives the protein CASSASGVDTQYF.

This clonotype has only a few counts. The chain recombines TRBV4-1 with TRBJ1-4; TRBD1 is a possible D gene (5 bases). Trimming took off 0 bases at V and 4 bases at J, with 21 bases between the two ends. This CDR3 comprises 19 residues. Germline assignment: CDR1 MGHRA and CDR2 YSYEKL. The CDR3 is CASSQDGAPGYAINEKLFF. The CDR3 nucleotides read TGCGCCAGCAGCCAAGATGGGGCCCCAGGCTACGCCATTAATGAAAAACTGTTTTTT.

This clonotype was recorded a few times. J is TRBJ1-5 and V is TRBV6-5; no firm D call. Trimming cost V 2 bases and J 1 base, with 3 bases left between them. This CDR3 has 13 amino acids. The germline gives CDR1 MNHEY, CDR2 SVGAGI. CDR3 sequence (DNA): TGTGCCAGCAGTTACCGGAGCAATCAGCCCCAGCATTTT. Protein sequence: CASSYRSNQPQHF.

The V gene is TRBV7-9, the J gene TRBJ2-7; 7 bases fit TRBD1. Unmatched junction bases numbered 9, after V lost 5 bases and J lost 2 bases. CDR1 and CDR2 (germline): SEHNR, FQNEAQ (reference sequence). The CDR3 is made up of 15 amino acids. The CDR3 bases are TGTGCCAGCAGCCCGACAGGGATCTATCCCTACGAGCAGTACTTC. This translates into CASSPTGIYPYEQYF.

The rearrangement joins TRBV28 to TRBJ2-7; possibly TRBD1 or TRBD2 for D (5 bases each). This CDR3 is 12 amino acids long. In germline, CDR1 is MDHEN, CDR2 SYDVKM. Trimming removed 5 bases at V and 6 bases at J, with 11 bases between. CDR3 sequence: CASSPTRGEQYF. In DNA, the CDR3 is TGTGCCAGCAGTCCAACGAGGGGCGAGCAGTACTTC.

This clonotype was seen a handful of times. The chain carries TRBV6-1 and TRBJ2-7, with D perhaps TRBD1 or TRBD2 (5 bases each). The CDR3 loop spans 14 amino acids. The germline CDR1 and CDR2 sequences are MNHNS and SASEGT. V gave up 5 bases and J gave up 3 bases, with 14 bases separating them. CDR3 residues: CASSTRDGHYEQYF. The CDR3, as DNA: TGTGCCAGCAGTACCCGGGACGGCCACTACGAGCAGTACTTC.

Only one count was recorded for this clonotype. This sequence joins TRBV20-1 and TRBJ2-1; 10 bases agree with TRBD2. The CDR3 totals 19 residues. With V trimmed by 1 base and J by 0 bases, 12 bases remained unmatched. The germline CDR1 and CDR2 sequences are DFQATT and SNEGSKA (reference sequence). CDR3 loop: CSARVMGLAFQSSYNEQFF. DNA of the CDR3: TGCAGTGCTAGAGTAATGGGACTAGCGTTCCAGAGCTCCTACAATGAGCAGTTCTTC.

The chain joins TRBV29-1 to TRBJ2-7; TRBD1 matches at 9 bases. Germline loops: CDR1 SQVTM, CDR2 ANQGSEA. The CDR3 covers 13 residues. V was pared by 6 bases and J by 6 bases, with 9 bases of the junction left unmatched. The CDR3 region has the DNA TGCAGCGTGAATACCGGGACAGGGATCGAGCAGTACTTC. This codes for CSVNTGTGIEQYF.

This clonotype was counted only a few times. V and J are TRBV6-2 or TRBV6-3 and TRBJ2-5, with TRBD2 identical over 7 bases. Germline-derived CDR1 and CDR2 are MNHEY and SVGEGT. V trimming: 2 bases; J trimming: 2 bases; junction bases outside the gene matches: 5. This CDR3 is 15 amino acids long. The CDR3 spells CASSYERDLQETQYF. CDR3 DNA sequence: TGTGCCAGCAGTTACGAGCGGGACCTGCAAGAGACCCAGTACTTC.

The chain employs TRBV5-1 and TRBJ1-1, with D maybe TRBD1 (5 bases). This CDR3 has 15 residues. Trimming pared 6 bases from V and 1 base from J, leaving 16 bases between. Germline V CDR1 and CDR2: SGHRS, YFSETQ. This CDR3 is CASIPGQGRNTEAFF. The CDR3 DNA is TGCGCCAGCATCCCGGGGCAGGGAAGGAACACTGAAGCTTTCTTT.

The chain has TRBV11-2 and TRBJ2-7; tentative D call: TRBD2 (5 bases). The V end lost 3 bases, the J end lost 2 bases, and 20 bases lay between the germline ends. This CDR3 is built from 17 residues. Germline CDR1 SGHAT, CDR2 FQNNGV. The CDR3 here is CASSFVVVGSGTYEQYF. The CDR3 DNA is TGTGCCAGCAGCTTCGTAGTGGTGGGGAGCGGCACCTACGAGCAGTACTTC.

The genes are TRBV20-1 and TRBJ2-3, with TRBD2 matching over 12 bases. The ends lost 6 bases at V and 0 bases at J; junction bases unmatched: 10. In germline, CDR1 is DFQATT, CDR2 SNEGSKA (reference sequence). This CDR3 is 17 amino acids long. In DNA, the CDR3 is TGCAGTGCCGCAGCTAGCGGGAGGGATATTAGCACAGATACGCAGTATTTT. Translating it yields CSAAASGRDISTDTQYF.

The chain combines TRBV14 with TRBJ2-5; D call uncertain. Trimming took off 1 base at V and 5 bases at J, with 11 bases between the two ends. The length of the CDR3 is 14 residues. CDR1 and CDR2 (germline): SGHDN, FVKESK. In DNA form, the CDR3 reads TGTGCCAGCAGCCAAGGGGCCAGAAGTGAGACCCAGTACTTC. It codes for CASSQGARSETQYF.

This clonotype was observed a handful of times. In DNA form, the CDR3 reads TGCGCCAGCAGCTTGTCGATGTTCTACGAGCAGTACTTC. Its translation is CASSLSMFYEQYF. The rearrangement joins TRBV5-1 to TRBJ2-7, with unresolved D. The CDR3 is made up of 13 amino acids. CDR1 and CDR2 from the germline V gene are SGHRS and YFSETQ. Trimming removed 1 base from V and 3 bases from J, with 8 bases in between.

The genes are TRBV29-1 and TRBJ2-5, with D possibly called TRBD1 or TRBD2 (5 bases each). The length of the CDR3 is 15 residues. Germline V CDR1 and CDR2: SQVTM, ANQGSEA. With 3 bases removed from V and 0 bases from J, the gap between germline ends came to 14 bases. CDR3 coding DNA: TGCAGCGTTGATCCCGGGACGGATTACCAAGAGACCCAGTACTTC. As protein: CSVDPGTDYQETQYF.

This clonotype has only a few counts. The chain employs TRBV11-3 and TRBJ2-2, with TRBD2 matching 9 bases. This CDR3 has 16 residues. From germline, CDR1 is SGHNT and CDR2 YENEEA. Unmatched junction bases numbered 5, after V lost 4 bases and J lost 2 bases. The CDR3 DNA reads as TGTGCCAGCAGCTCGACCCTAGCGGGAAACACCGGGGAGCTGTTTTTT. It is translated as CASSSTLAGNTGELFF.

The V and J genes are TRBV12-3 or TRBV12-4 and TRBJ2-7; TRBD2 matches at 7 bases. The CDR3 is 19 amino acids. The V gene end was trimmed by 7 bases and the J gene end by 6 bases; junction bases not matched to a gene: 27. This CDR3 is CASISDRLLAREVPFEQYF. The CDR3 nucleotides are TGTGCCAGCATTTCGGACCGGCTTTTGGCACGGGAGGTCCCCTTCGAGCAGTACTTC.

The chain uses TRBV6-5 and TRBJ2-5; D gene ambiguous. The CDR3 covers 15 residues. The V end was cut by 0 bases, the J end by 2 bases, with 10 bases between. The germline CDR1 and CDR2 sequences are MNHEY and SVGAGI. CDR3 DNA: TGTGCCAGCAGTTACTCGGACCTGGCACAAGAGACCCAGTACTTC. Protein product: CASSYSDLAQETQYF.

This clonotype was seen repeatedly, ten times or more. J is TRBJ2-7 and V is TRBV29-1, with 10 bases lining up with TRBD2. Germline values: CDR1 SQVTM, CDR2 ANQGSEA. CDR3 size: 15 residues. V was pared by 6 bases and J by 1 base, with 9 bases of the junction left unmatched. CDR3 protein: CSVTLAGVESYEQYF. The CDR3 DNA follows: TGCAGCGTGACCCTAGCGGGAGTGGAGTCCTACGAGCAGTACTTC.

This sequence joins TRBV12-5 and TRBJ2-3; 7 bases line up with TRBD2. The CDR3 extends over 14 amino acids. Unmatched junction bases numbered 4, after V lost 3 bases and J lost 4 bases. Germline CDR1 reads LGHNT; CDR2 reads FRNRAP. Written as DNA, the CDR3 is TGTGCTAGTGGTTTTGGCGGGAGTCCAGATACGCAGTATTTT. Protein: CASGFGGSPDTQYF.

V gene TRBV4-2 combines with J gene TRBJ1-2; 10 nucleotides agree with TRBD1. The V segment lost 0 bases and the J segment 5 bases; nucleotides outside the gene matches: 15. From germline, CDR1 is LGHNA and CDR2 YNFKEQ. CDR3 length: 19 amino acids. The CDR3 DNA is TGTGCCAGCAGCCAAGAGGACAGGGGGTTGCTCCGGTCGTTATATGGCTACACCTTC. It specifies CASSQEDRGLLRSLYGYTF.

This clonotype occurred once. V gene TRBV20-1 combines with J gene TRBJ2-1, with a weak D call TRBD2 (5 bases). V dropped 3 bases and J dropped 6 bases, with 9 bases sitting between them. Germline assignment: CDR1 DFQATT and CDR2 SNEGSKA (reference sequence). This CDR3 spans 12 amino acids. The CDR3 loop is CSASPSFNEQFF. DNA for the CDR3: TGCAGTGCTAGTCCTAGCTTCAATGAGCAGTTCTTC.